The 10 T cell receptor beta chains below all came from one sample that was sequenced in a study of vaccination and CD4 T cells after COVID-19. These receptors' targets are unknown. An Oncomine TCR Beta short-read assay was used to sequence the DNA from cultured CD4+ T cells. TCRdb reprocessed the PCR reads via MiXCR and lists one record per CDR3 protein. The sample consists of about 18,000 distinct CDR3 sequences, 78% of them appearing once. As to treatment: 10-day PBMC culture with coronavirus spike peptide pools or control peptides (ViraFEST assay). The sequencing used CD4+ T cells from blood, cultured in vitro, collected after SARS-CoV-2 vaccination. These receptor sequences come from a human donor who received a COVID-19 vaccine.

The chain joins TRBV15 to TRBJ2-3; no clear D. In germline, CDR1 is LNHNV, CDR2 YYDKDF (reference sequence). V was pared by 1 base and J by 0 bases, with 20 bases between. This CDR3 has 19 residues. The CDR3 DNA reads TGTGCCACCAGCAGAGCCACTGGTACAGAGGTAGCTAGCACAGATACGCAGTATTTT. Protein sequence: CATSRATGTEVASTDTQYF.

The chain employs TRBV6-1 and TRBJ2-3; 7 nucleotides align to TRBD2. Per the germline V gene, CDR1 is MNHNS and CDR2 is SASEGT. The V segment lost 6 bases and the J segment 2 bases; nucleotides outside the gene matches: 11. The CDR3 is 16 residues long. For the CDR3, the DNA is TGTGCCAGCAGAACCCTCAGAGCGGGACTCACAGATACGCAGTATTTT. It codes for CASRTLRAGLTDTQYF.

This clonotype was detected a few times. V usage is TRBV2 and J usage is TRBJ1-2; D possibly corresponds to TRBD1 (6 bases). CDR3 size: 12 residues. Per germline, CDR1 SNHLY and CDR2 FYNNEI. Trimming cost V 5 bases and J 4 bases, with 8 bases left between them. The CDR3 DNA reads TGTGCCAGCAGTTCGGACAGCTATGGCTACACCTTC. This encodes CASSSDSYGYTF. Supplemented by reference TRBV2 and TRBJ1-2, the full variable domain reads EPEVTQTPSHQVTQMGQEVILRCVPISNHLYFYWYRQILGQKVEFLVSFYNNEISEKSEIFDDQFSVERPDGSNFTLKIRSTKLEDSAMYFCASSSDSYGYTFGSGTRLTVV.

The genes are TRBV19 and TRBJ1-5; D not certain. V was trimmed by 4 bases and J by 4 bases, leaving 20 bases between them. CDR1 LNHDA and CDR2 SQIVND come from the germline V gene (reference sequence). CDR3 length equals 17 residues. This CDR3 reads CASSRGRGTRGNQPQHF. DNA for the CDR3: TGTGCCAGTAGTAGGGGTCGTGGAACCCGAGGGAATCAGCCCCAGCATTTT. Full variable domain (rest looked up from reference TRBV19 and TRBJ1-5): DGGITQSPKYLFRKEGQNVTLSCEQNLNHDAMYWYRQDPGQGLRLIYYSQIVNDFQKGDIAEGYSVSREKKESFPLTVTSAQKNPTAFYLCASSRGRGTRGNQPQHFGDGTRLSIL.

This clonotype was seen more than once but under ten times. V usage is TRBV10-3 and J usage is TRBJ1-2, with a tentative D call TRBD1 (5 bases). The CDR3 has 13 amino acids. V lost 0 bases and J lost 7, with 9 bases in between. Germline values: CDR1 ENHRY, CDR2 SYGVKD. CDR3: CAISESQAVGYTF. The CDR3 region has the DNA TGTGCCATCAGTGAGTCACAGGCGGTTGGCTACACCTTC.

The chain carries TRBV19 and TRBJ1-1, with 8 bases fitting TRBD1. The CDR3 is 14 amino acids. Per germline, CDR1 LNHDA and CDR2 SQIVND (reference sequence). J was trimmed by 4 bases and V by 9 bases; bases with no gene match: 10. Here the CDR3 DNA reads TGTGCCAGCGGACAGGGTGGAGGGGGCACTGAAGCTTTCTTT. It is translated as CASGQGGGGTEAFF.

The chain carries TRBV6-1 and TRBJ1-2; 10 bases match TRBD1. Losses at the gene ends were 7 bases for V and 8 bases for J; bases not matched to a gene: 16. From germline, CDR1 is MNHNS and CDR2 SASEGT. The CDR3 loop spans 16 amino acids. The CDR3 loop is CASILNPGTGAGGYTF. CDR3 bases: TGTGCCAGCATCCTAAATCCCGGGACAGGGGCGGGGGGCTACACCTTC.

V gene TRBV6-4 combines with J gene TRBJ2-2; TRBD2 aligns across 7 bases. The ends lost 6 bases at V and 0 bases at J; junction bases unmatched: 7. The CDR3 runs to 16 residues. CDR1 is MRHNA and CDR2 is SNTAGT in the germline V gene. The CDR3 is CASRLNGGTNTGELFF. The CDR3 DNA sequence: TGTGCCAGCAGACTAAACGGGGGGACGAACACCGGGGAGCTGTTTTTT.

The chain combines TRBV7-8 with TRBJ2-5, with 8 bases matching TRBD2. Germline V lookup: CDR1 SGHVS, CDR2 FQNEAQ. V lost 3 bases, J lost 4 bases, and 7 bases stayed unmatched. The CDR3 sequence is 15 residues long. CDR3 loop: CASSFPRGAGETQYF. The CDR3 coding sequence is TGTGCCAGCAGCTTTCCGCGGGGGGCGGGAGAGACCCAGTACTTC.

The V gene is TRBV6-2 or TRBV6-3, the J gene TRBJ2-7, with D possibly being TRBD1 or TRBD2 (5 bases each). This CDR3 is built from 16 residues. Germline CDR1 and CDR2: MNHEY and SVGEGT. Between the trimmed V and J ends, which lost 0 bases and 1 base, there was a span of 13 bases. CDR3 loop: CASSYSRLEGSYEQYF. The CDR3 DNA follows: TGTGCCAGCAGTTACTCGAGGCTCGAGGGGTCCTACGAGCAGTACTTC.